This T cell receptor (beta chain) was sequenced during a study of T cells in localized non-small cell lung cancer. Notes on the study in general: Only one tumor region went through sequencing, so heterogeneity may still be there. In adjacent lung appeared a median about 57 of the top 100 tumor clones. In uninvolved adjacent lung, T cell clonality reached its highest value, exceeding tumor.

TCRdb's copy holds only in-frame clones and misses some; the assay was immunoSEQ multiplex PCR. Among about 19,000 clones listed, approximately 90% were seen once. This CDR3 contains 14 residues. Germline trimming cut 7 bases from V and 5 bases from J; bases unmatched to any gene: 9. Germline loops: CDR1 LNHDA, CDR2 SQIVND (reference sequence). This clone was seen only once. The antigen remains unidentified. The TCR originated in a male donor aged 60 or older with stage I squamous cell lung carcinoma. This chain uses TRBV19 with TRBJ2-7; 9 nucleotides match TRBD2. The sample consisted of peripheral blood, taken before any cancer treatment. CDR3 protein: CASTTTSGVDEQYF. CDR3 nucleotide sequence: TGTGCCAGTACAACGACTAGCGGTGTCGACGAGCAGTACTTC.